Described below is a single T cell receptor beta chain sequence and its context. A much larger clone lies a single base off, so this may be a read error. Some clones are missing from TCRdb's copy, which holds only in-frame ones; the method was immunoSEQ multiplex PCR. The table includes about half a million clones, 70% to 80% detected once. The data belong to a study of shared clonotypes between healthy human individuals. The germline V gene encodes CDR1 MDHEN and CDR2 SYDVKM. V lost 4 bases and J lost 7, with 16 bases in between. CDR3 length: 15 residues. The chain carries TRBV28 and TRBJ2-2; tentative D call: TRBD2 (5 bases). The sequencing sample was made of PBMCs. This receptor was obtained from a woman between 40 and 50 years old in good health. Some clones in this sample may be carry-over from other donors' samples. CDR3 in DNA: TGTGCCAGCAGTTCGAGTCAACTCGGACTCGGGGAGCTGTTTTTT. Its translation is CASSSSQLGLGELFF.